These 10 T cell receptor beta chains were sequenced from one sample in a study of cytomegalovirus exposure and HLA in healthy donors. Data came from immunoSEQ multiplex PCR; TCRdb stores just in-frame clones and leaves some out. The sample holds about 350,000 clones; about 90% are singletons and the top ten take approximately 1.1%. The material sequenced was PBMCs. These receptors were obtained from a woman in her thirties in good health and CMV-seropositive.

This clone turned up a few times. The rearrangement joins TRBV9 to TRBJ1-1; 9 nucleotides align to TRBD1. The germline CDR1 and CDR2 sequences are SGDLS and YYNGEE. The V gene end was trimmed by 0 bases and the J gene end by 5 bases; junction bases not matched to a gene: 5. CDR3 length equals 15 residues. CDR3 sequence (DNA): TGTGCCAGCAGCGTAGATGGGACAGGGTCGACTGAAGCTTTCTTT. Translation gives CASSVDGTGSTEAFF.

The chain couples TRBV30 to TRBJ2-7; the D is unclear. The CDR3 covers 14 residues. Germline-derived CDR1 and CDR2 are GTSNPN and SVGIG (reference sequence). With 2 bases removed from V and 6 bases from J, the gap between germline ends came to 17 bases. The CDR3 sequence is CAWSTAQETGEQYF. The CDR3 DNA is TGTGCCTGGAGTACCGCTCAAGAAACGGGCGAGCAGTACTTC.

This clone has a handful of counts. The chain joins TRBV18 to TRBJ1-6; the match to TRBD1 covers 8 bases. The CDR3 has 15 residues. V lost 1 base, J lost 8 bases, and 4 bases stayed unmatched. From germline, CDR1 is KGHSH and CDR2 LQKENI. CDR3 bases: TGTGCCAGCTCACCACTGACAGGGGAGGATTCACCCCTCCACTTT. Protein sequence: CASSPLTGEDSPLHF.

This chain links TRBV29-1 with TRBJ2-5; tentatively, D is TRBD1 or TRBD2 (5 bases each). V gave up 5 bases and J gave up 1 base, with 17 bases separating them. The CDR3 has 15 residues. Germline CDR1 reads SQVTM; CDR2 reads ANQGSEA. The CDR3 spells CSVNFLQGPQETQYF. As DNA, the CDR3 is TGCAGCGTTAACTTTCTCCAGGGACCCCAAGAGACCCAGTACTTC.

The gene calls are TRBV9 and TRBJ1-2; D gene uncertain. The CDR3 is made up of 12 amino acids. Trimming removed 5 bases from V and 3 bases from J, with 8 bases in between. The germline gives CDR1 SGDLS, CDR2 YYNGEE. The CDR3: CASRRQDYGYTF. The CDR3 nucleotides read TGTGCCAGCAGGCGACAAGACTATGGCTACACCTTC.

The rearrangement joins TRBV2 to TRBJ2-1, with TRBD1 as a possible D gene (5 bases). Germline CDR1 is SNHLY and CDR2 is FYNNEI. Trimming took 5 bases from V and 2 from J, leaving 10 bases between them. This CDR3 has 14 amino acids. CDR3 nucleotide sequence: TGTGCCAGCAGTTCCCGGACAACCTACAATGAGCAGTTCTTC. Protein product: CASSSRTTYNEQFF.

This clone was found once. The chain links TRBV2 to TRBJ2-1; D tentatively reads TRBD1 or TRBD2 (5 bases each). The CDR3 has 14 residues. Trimming took 3 bases from V and 4 from J, leaving 10 bases between them. CDR1 is SNHLY, CDR2 FYNNEI, per germline. CDR3 sequence: CASSDGGAYNEQFF. CDR3 sequence (DNA): TGTGCCAGCAGTGATGGGGGAGCTTACAATGAGCAGTTCTTC. Combining the CDR3 with reference TRBV2 and TRBJ2-1 gives the whole variable domain EPEVTQTPSHQVTQMGQEVILRCVPISNHLYFYWYRQILGQKVEFLVSFYNNEISEKSEIFDDQFSVERPDGSNFTLKIRSTKLEDSAMYFCASSDGGAYNEQFFGPGTRLTVL.

This sequence joins TRBV7-2 and TRBJ2-7; D remains unclear. CDR1 and CDR2 from the germline V gene are SGHTA and FQGNSA. Trimming pared 1 base from V and 3 bases from J, leaving 7 bases between. The CDR3 length is 13 residues. The CDR3 here is CASSLGSYYEQYF. The CDR3 DNA follows: TGTGCCAGCAGCTTAGGAAGCTACTACGAGCAGTACTTC.

The rearrangement joins TRBV7-6 to TRBJ2-7; perhaps TRBD1 as D (7 bases). The CDR3 totals 15 residues. The V end was cut by 1 base, the J end by 3 bases, with 13 bases between. Germline V CDR1 and CDR2: SGHVS, FNYEAQ. The CDR3 spells CASSLGGTVIYEQYF. In DNA form, the CDR3 reads TGTGCCAGCAGCTTAGGCGGGACAGTAATCTACGAGCAGTACTTC. The full variable domain, with the rest looked up from reference TRBV7-6 and TRBJ2-7, is GAGVSQSPRYKVTKRGQDVALRCDPISGHVSLYWYRQALGQGPEFLTYFNYEAQQDKSGLPNDRFSAERPEGSISTLTIQRTEQRDSAMYRCASSLGGTVIYEQYFGPGTRLTVT.

CDR3 amino acids: CASTRGQGRYEQFF. CDR3 coding DNA: TGTGCCAGCACCCGAGGACAGGGGCGTTATGAGCAGTTCTTC. The chain carries TRBV28 and TRBJ2-1, with 9 positions matching TRBD1. V shed 7 bases, J shed 8 bases, and the junction held 9 bases outside the gene matches. Germline loops: CDR1 MDHEN, CDR2 SYDVKM. The CDR3 sequence is 14 residues long.